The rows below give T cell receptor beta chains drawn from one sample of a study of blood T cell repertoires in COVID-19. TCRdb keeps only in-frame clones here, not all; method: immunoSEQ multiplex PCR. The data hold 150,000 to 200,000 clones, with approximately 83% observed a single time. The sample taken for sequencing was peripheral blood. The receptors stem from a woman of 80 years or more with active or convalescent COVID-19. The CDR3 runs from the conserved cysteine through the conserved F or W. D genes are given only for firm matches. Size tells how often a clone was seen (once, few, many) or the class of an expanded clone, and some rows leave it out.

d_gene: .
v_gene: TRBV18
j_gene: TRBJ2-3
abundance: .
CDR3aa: CASSPWGEAGDTQYF
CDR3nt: TGTGCCAGCTCGCCCTGGGGGGAGGCCGGAGATACGCAGTATTTT

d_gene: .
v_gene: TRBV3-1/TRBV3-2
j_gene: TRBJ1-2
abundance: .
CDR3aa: CASSLSQANYGYTF
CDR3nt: TGTGCCAGCAGCCTCAGTCAGGCGAACTATGGCTACACCTTC

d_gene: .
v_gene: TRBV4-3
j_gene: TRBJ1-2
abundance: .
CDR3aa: CASSQEADRNYGYTF
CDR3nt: TGCGCCAGCAGCCAGGAGGCAGACCGTAACTATGGCTACACCTTC

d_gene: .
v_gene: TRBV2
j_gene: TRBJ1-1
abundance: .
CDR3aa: CASSDRRNTEAFF
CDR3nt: TGTGCCAGCAGCGACAGACGGAACACTGAAGCTTTCTTT

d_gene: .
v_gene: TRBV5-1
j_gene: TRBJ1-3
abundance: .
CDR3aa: CASSPTRDWSRRNTIYF
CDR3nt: TGCGCCAGCAGCCCCACCCGAGACTGGAGTAGAAGAAACACCATATATTTT

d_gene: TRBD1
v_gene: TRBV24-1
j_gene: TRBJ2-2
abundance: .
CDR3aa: CATSDANRGGELFF
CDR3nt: TGTGCCACCAGTGATGCGAACAGGGGAGGGGAGCTGTTTTTT

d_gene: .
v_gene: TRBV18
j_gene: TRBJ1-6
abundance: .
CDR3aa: CASSSDPIGVSGSPLHF
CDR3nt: TGTGCCAGCTCATCGGATCCGATCGGTGTAAGCGGTTCACCCCTCCACTTT

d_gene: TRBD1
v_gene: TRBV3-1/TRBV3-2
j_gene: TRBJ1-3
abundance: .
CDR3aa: CASSQSPGQGTGNTIYF
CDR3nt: TGTGCCAGCAGCCAATCCCCGGGACAGGGGACAGGAAACACCATATATTTT

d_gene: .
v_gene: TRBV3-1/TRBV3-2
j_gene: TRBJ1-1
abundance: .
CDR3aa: CASSQIQNTEAFF
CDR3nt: TGTGCCAGCAGCCAAATTCAGAACACTGAAGCTTTCTTT

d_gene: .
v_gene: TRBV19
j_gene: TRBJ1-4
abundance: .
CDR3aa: CASSILGASREKLFF
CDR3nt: TGTGCCAGTAGTATTTTGGGCGCATCCCGGGAAAAACTGTTTTTT

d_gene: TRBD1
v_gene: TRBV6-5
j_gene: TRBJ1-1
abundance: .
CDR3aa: CASINRQGGTEAFF
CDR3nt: TGTGCCAGCATTAACAGACAGGGGGGCACTGAAGCTTTCTTT

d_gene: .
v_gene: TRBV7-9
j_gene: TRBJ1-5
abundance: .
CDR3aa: CASSLEGRQPQHF
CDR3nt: TGTGCCAGCAGCTTAGAGGGGCGGCAGCCCCAGCATTTT

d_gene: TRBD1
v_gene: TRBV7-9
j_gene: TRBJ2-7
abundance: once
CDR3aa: CASSLEGTGTYEQYF
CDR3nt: TGTGCCAGCAGCTTAGAGGGGACAGGGACCTACGAGCAGTACTTC

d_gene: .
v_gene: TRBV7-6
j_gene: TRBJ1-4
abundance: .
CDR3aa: CASSLDREEKLFF
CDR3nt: TGTGCCAGCAGCTTAGATCGGGAGGAAAAACTGTTTTTT

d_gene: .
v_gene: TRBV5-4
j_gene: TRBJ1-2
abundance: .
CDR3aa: CASSPSGQSYGYTF
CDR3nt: TGTGCCAGCAGCCCGTCTGGACAGTCCTATGGCTACACCTTC

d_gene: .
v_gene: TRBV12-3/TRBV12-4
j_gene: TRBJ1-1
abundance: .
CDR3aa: CASSPRMNTEAFF
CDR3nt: TGTGCCAGCAGTCCGAGGATGAACACTGAAGCTTTCTTT

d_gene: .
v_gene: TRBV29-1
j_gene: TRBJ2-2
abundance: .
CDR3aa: CSVRSVGELFF
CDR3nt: TGCAGCGTGCGTAGTGTCGGGGAGCTGTTTTTT

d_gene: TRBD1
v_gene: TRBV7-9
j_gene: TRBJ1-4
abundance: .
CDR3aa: CASGGQGASEKLFF
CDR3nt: TGTGCCAGCGGGGGACAGGGGGCAAGTGAAAAACTGTTTTTT